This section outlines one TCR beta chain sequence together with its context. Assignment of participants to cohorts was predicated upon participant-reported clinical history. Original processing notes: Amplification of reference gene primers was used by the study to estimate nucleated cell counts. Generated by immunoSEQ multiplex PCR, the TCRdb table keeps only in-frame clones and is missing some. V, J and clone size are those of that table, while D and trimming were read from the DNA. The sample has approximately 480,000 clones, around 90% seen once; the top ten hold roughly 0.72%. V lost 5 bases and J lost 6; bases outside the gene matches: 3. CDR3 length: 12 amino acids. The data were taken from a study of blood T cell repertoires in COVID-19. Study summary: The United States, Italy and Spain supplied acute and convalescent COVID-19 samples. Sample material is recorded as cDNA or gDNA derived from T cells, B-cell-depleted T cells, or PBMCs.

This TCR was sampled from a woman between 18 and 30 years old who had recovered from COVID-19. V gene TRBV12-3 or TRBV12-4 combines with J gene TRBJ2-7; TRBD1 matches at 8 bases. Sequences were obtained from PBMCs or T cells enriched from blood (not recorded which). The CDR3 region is CASSMDRVEQYF. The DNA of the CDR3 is TGTGCCAGCAGTATGGACAGGGTCGAGCAGTACTTC.